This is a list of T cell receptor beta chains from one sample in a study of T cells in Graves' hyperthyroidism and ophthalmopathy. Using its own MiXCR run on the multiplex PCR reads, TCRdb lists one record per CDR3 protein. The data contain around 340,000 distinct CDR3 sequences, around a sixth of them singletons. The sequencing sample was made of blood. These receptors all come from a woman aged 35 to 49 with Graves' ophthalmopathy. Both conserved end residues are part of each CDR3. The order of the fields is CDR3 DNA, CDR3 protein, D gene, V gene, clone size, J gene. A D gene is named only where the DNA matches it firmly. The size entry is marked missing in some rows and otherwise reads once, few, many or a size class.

CDR3nt: TGTGCCAGCAGCTTAGGGGGTCTCGCGTCCCACGAGCAGTACTTC; CDR3aa: CASSLGGLASHEQYF; d_gene: .; v_gene: TRBV7-9; abundance: many; j_gene: TRBJ2-7
CDR3nt: TGCGCCAGCAGCCAAGATTGGGGATTTGGCTATGGCTACACCTTC; CDR3aa: CASSQDWGFGYGYTF; d_gene: .; v_gene: TRBV4-3; abundance: many; j_gene: TRBJ1-2
CDR3nt: TGTGCCAGCAGCTTAGGCCTAGGCTTTGAAGCTTTCTTT; CDR3aa: CASSLGLGFEAFF; d_gene: .; v_gene: TRBV13; abundance: many; j_gene: TRBJ1-1
CDR3nt: TGTGCCTGGAGTCCAAAGGGGACAGGGGGCGACGAGCAGTACTTC; CDR3aa: CAWSPKGTGGDEQYF; d_gene: TRBD1; v_gene: TRBV30; abundance: many; j_gene: TRBJ2-7
CDR3nt: TGTGCCAGCAGCTTAAAACACTCAACAGGGAATGGAAACACCATATATTTT; CDR3aa: CASSLKHSTGNGNTIYF; d_gene: .; v_gene: TRBV11-2; abundance: many; j_gene: TRBJ1-3
CDR3nt: TGTGCCAGCAAGATCGCGACCGGGACAGGGGGCTCTATAACCTACGAGCAGTACTTC; CDR3aa: CASKIATGTGGSITYEQYF; d_gene: TRBD1; v_gene: TRBV6-2/TRBV6-3; abundance: many; j_gene: TRBJ2-7
CDR3nt: TGCGCCAGCAGCCGTGGGGATCGGGACGAGCAGTACTTC; CDR3aa: CASSRGDRDEQYF; d_gene: .; v_gene: TRBV5-1; abundance: many; j_gene: TRBJ2-7
CDR3nt: TGCAGCTCCGGGGGGGGATTCGACGAGACCCAGTACTTC; CDR3aa: CSSGGGFDETQYF; d_gene: TRBD2; v_gene: TRBV20-1; abundance: many; j_gene: TRBJ2-5
CDR3nt: TGTGCCATCAGTGAGTCGGTGGCAGTTTATAGCAATCAGCCCCAGCATTTT; CDR3aa: CAISESVAVYSNQPQHF; d_gene: .; v_gene: TRBV10-3; abundance: many; j_gene: TRBJ1-5
CDR3nt: TGTGCCAGCAGCCGTCGCGGGACAGGGGGCGACGAGCAGTACTTC; CDR3aa: CASSRRGTGGDEQYF; d_gene: TRBD1; v_gene: TRBV7-2; abundance: .; j_gene: TRBJ2-7
CDR3nt: TGTGCTAGTGGTTTGGTTGAACGGGGGCCCGATCCCTACGAGCAGTACTTC; CDR3aa: CASGLVERGPDPYEQYF; d_gene: .; v_gene: TRBV12-5; abundance: many; j_gene: TRBJ2-7
CDR3nt: TGTGCCAGTAGAGGGGGGCAGGGGGGAAATCAGCCCCAGCATTTT; CDR3aa: CASRGGQGGNQPQHF; d_gene: TRBD1; v_gene: TRBV19; abundance: many; j_gene: TRBJ1-5
CDR3nt: TGTGCCACCAGCCCAGGGTGGACAGGGCAGGGCTACACCTTC; CDR3aa: CATSPGWTGQGYTF; d_gene: TRBD1; v_gene: TRBV15; abundance: .; j_gene: TRBJ1-2
CDR3nt: TGTGCCACCAGTGATGGCCCGACAGGGATCTATGGCTACACCTTC; CDR3aa: CATSDGPTGIYGYTF; d_gene: TRBD1; v_gene: TRBV24-1; abundance: many; j_gene: TRBJ1-2
CDR3nt: TGTGCCAGCAGCGTAGCGACTAGCGGGAGCGACGAGCAGTTCTTC; CDR3aa: CASSVATSGSDEQFF; d_gene: TRBD2; v_gene: TRBV9; abundance: many; j_gene: TRBJ2-1
CDR3nt: TGCGCCAGCAGCTTCGGACTAGCGGGAGTGATCGAGCAGTACTTC; CDR3aa: CASSFGLAGVIEQYF; d_gene: TRBD2; v_gene: TRBV5-1; abundance: many; j_gene: TRBJ2-7
CDR3nt: TGCAGTGCTAGAGTGTTGAGGGAGCAGTACTTC; CDR3aa: CSARVLREQYF; d_gene: .; v_gene: TRBV20-1; abundance: many; j_gene: TRBJ2-7
CDR3nt: TGTGCCAGCAGTCCCTCGGACAGGGTGGGAAACACCGGGGAGCTGTTTTTT; CDR3aa: CASSPSDRVGNTGELFF; d_gene: TRBD1; v_gene: TRBV28; abundance: many; j_gene: TRBJ2-2
CDR3nt: TGTGCCAGCAGCTTAGGGGGTAGGACCGCGGCTGAAGCTTTCTTT; CDR3aa: CASSLGGRTAAEAFF; d_gene: .; v_gene: TRBV7-2; abundance: .; j_gene: TRBJ1-1
CDR3nt: TGTGCCAGCAGAATTGACAGGGCGGTCGACGAGCAGTACTTC; CDR3aa: CASRIDRAVDEQYF; d_gene: TRBD1; v_gene: TRBV6-5; abundance: many; j_gene: TRBJ2-7
CDR3nt: TGTGCCAGCAGTTACTCGACCTGGACAGACAACTACGAGCAGTACTTC; CDR3aa: CASSYSTWTDNYEQYF; d_gene: .; v_gene: TRBV6-5; abundance: many; j_gene: TRBJ2-7
CDR3nt: TGCGCCAGCAGCTTAAGGCTCCCCAGGTTATGCAATCAGCCCCAGCATTTT; CDR3aa: CASSLRLPRLCNQPQHF; d_gene: .; v_gene: TRBV5-1; abundance: many; j_gene: TRBJ1-5
CDR3nt: TGTGCCAGCAGCCAGAGCGGGGTTAACACTGAAGCTTTCTTT; CDR3aa: CASSQSGVNTEAFF; d_gene: .; v_gene: TRBV7-9; abundance: many; j_gene: TRBJ1-1
CDR3nt: TGTGCCAGCAGCTTTCGTAAACCGGGACTAGCGACGGAGACCCAGTACTTC; CDR3aa: CASSFRKPGLATETQYF; d_gene: TRBD2; v_gene: TRBV11-2; abundance: many; j_gene: TRBJ2-5
CDR3nt: TGTGCCAGCAGCCGGGACAGGGGTTTCACCGGGGAGCTGTTTTTT; CDR3aa: CASSRDRGFTGELFF; d_gene: TRBD1; v_gene: TRBV12-3/TRBV12-4; abundance: .; j_gene: TRBJ2-2
CDR3nt: TGTGCCAGCAGCGCCTGGGAAGGTAAAGAGACCCAGTACTTC; CDR3aa: CASSAWEGKETQYF; d_gene: .; v_gene: TRBV28; abundance: .; j_gene: TRBJ2-5
CDR3nt: TGTGCCAGCAGGCAAGGACAGCCCTTCTCCTACGAGCAGTACTTC; CDR3aa: CASRQGQPFSYEQYF; d_gene: .; v_gene: TRBV28; abundance: many; j_gene: TRBJ2-7
CDR3nt: TGTGCCAGCAGGACCCGGGACGCCCACCCGGACACTGAAGCTTTCTTT; CDR3aa: CASRTRDAHPDTEAFF; d_gene: .; v_gene: TRBV12-3/TRBV12-4; abundance: .; j_gene: TRBJ1-1
CDR3nt: TGTGCCAGCGGGAGGGCCGCTGAGACCCAGTACTTC; CDR3aa: CASGRAAETQYF; d_gene: TRBD2; v_gene: TRBV6-5; abundance: .; j_gene: TRBJ2-5
CDR3nt: TGTGCCAGCAGCTTGGTATGGGGGGACACCATATATTTT; CDR3aa: CASSLVWGDTIYF; d_gene: .; v_gene: TRBV5-4; abundance: many; j_gene: TRBJ1-3
CDR3nt: TGTGCCAGCAGTTTAAGGCCGGACAGCCGATTCTATGGCTACACCTTC; CDR3aa: CASSLRPDSRFYGYTF; d_gene: .; v_gene: TRBV27; abundance: many; j_gene: TRBJ1-2
CDR3nt: TGTGCCAGCAGCTTGGTTTTCGGGAGGGCCGCCCAAGAGACCCAGTACTTC; CDR3aa: CASSLVFGRAAQETQYF; d_gene: TRBD2; v_gene: TRBV5-6; abundance: .; j_gene: TRBJ2-5
CDR3nt: TGCGCCAGCAGCTTGAATTCCATGGAACAAGAGACCCAGTACTTC; CDR3aa: CASSLNSMEQETQYF; d_gene: .; v_gene: TRBV5-1; abundance: many; j_gene: TRBJ2-5
CDR3nt: TGTGCCAGCAGCTTAGTAGCTGGGGCCAACGTCCTGACTTTC; CDR3aa: CASSLVAGANVLTF; d_gene: .; v_gene: TRBV11-2; abundance: many; j_gene: TRBJ2-6
CDR3nt: TGCGCCAGCAGCCAACTGAACCTGATCGCGAACACCGGGGAGCTGTTTTTT; CDR3aa: CASSQLNLIANTGELFF; d_gene: .; v_gene: TRBV4-1; abundance: many; j_gene: TRBJ2-2
CDR3nt: TGTGCCAGCAGCTTAGCGGCGGGAGGGCAAGAGACCCAGTACTTC; CDR3aa: CASSLAAGGQETQYF; d_gene: TRBD2; v_gene: TRBV11-1; abundance: few; j_gene: TRBJ2-5